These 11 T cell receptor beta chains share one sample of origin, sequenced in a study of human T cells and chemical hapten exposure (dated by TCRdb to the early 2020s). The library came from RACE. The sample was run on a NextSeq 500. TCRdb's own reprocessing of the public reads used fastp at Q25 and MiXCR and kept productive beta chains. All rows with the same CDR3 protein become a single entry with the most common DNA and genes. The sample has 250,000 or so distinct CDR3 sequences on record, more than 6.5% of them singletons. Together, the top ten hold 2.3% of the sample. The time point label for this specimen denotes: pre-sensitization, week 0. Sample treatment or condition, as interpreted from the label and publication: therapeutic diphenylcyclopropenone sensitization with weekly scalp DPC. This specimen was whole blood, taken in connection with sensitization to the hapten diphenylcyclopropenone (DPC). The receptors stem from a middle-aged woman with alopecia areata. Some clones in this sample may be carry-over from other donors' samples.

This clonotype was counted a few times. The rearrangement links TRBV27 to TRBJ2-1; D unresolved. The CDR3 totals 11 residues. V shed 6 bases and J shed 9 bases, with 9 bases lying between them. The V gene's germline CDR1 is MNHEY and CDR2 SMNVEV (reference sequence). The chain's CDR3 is CASRGLSEQFF. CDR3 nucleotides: TGTGCCAGCAGAGGGTTGAGTGAGCAGTTCTTC.

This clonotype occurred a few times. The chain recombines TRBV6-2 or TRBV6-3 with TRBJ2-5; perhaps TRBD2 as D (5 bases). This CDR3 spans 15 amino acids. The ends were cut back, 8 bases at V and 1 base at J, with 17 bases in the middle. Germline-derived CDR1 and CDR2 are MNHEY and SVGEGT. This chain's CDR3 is CASRSMRVFQETQYF. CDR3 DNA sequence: TGTGCCAGCCGCTCCATGCGGGTCTTCCAAGAGACCCAGTACTTC.

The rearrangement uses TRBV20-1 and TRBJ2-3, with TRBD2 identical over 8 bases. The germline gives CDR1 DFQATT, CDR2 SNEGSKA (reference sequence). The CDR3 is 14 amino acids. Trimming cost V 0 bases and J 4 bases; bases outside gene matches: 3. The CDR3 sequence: CSAREGGLADTQYF. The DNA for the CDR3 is TGCAGTGCTAGAGAGGGGGGACTAGCAGATACGCAGTATTTT.

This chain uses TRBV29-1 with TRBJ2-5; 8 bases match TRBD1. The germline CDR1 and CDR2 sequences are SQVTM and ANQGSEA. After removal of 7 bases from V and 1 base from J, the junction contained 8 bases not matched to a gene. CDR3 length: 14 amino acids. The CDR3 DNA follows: TGCAGCGCCGTCCTTACAGGGGGCCAAGAGACCCAGTACTTC. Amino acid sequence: CSAVLTGGQETQYF.

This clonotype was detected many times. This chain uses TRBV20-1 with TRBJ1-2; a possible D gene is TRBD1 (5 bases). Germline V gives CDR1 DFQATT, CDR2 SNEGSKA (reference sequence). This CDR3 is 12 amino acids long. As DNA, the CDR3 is TGCTGCGAGGGTGGGGGAGTAGGTGGCTACACCTTC. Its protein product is CCEGGGVGGYTF.

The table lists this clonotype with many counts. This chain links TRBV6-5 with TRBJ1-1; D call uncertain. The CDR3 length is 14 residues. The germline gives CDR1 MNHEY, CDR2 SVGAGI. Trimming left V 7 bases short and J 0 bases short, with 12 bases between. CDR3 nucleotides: TGTGCCAGCACACCTGACGGGGTGAACACTGAAGCTTTCTTT. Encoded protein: CASTPDGVNTEAFF.

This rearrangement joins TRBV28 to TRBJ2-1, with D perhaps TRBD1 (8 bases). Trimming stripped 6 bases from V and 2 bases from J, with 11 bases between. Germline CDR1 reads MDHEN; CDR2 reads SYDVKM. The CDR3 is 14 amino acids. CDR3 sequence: CASRQGGPYNEQFF. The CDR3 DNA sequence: TGTGCCAGCAGACAGGGGGGGCCCTACAATGAGCAGTTCTTC.

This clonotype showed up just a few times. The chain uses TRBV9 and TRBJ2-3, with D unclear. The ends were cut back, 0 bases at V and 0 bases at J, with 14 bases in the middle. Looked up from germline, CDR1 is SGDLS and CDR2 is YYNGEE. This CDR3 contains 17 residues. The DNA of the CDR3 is TGTGCCAGCAGCGTAGCTTCGGTAGACATAAGCACAGATACGCAGTATTTT. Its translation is CASSVASVDISTDTQYF.

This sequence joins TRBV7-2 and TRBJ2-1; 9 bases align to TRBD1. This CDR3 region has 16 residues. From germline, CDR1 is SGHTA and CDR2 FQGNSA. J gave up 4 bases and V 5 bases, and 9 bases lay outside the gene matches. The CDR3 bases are TGTGCCAGCAGCACGTTCCGGGGACAGGGTTACAATGAGCAGTTCTTC. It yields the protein CASSTFRGQGYNEQFF.

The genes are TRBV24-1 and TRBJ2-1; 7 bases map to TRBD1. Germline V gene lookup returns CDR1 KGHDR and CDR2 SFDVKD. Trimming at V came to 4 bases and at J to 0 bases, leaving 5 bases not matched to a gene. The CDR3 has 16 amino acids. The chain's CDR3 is CATSDPTGSSYNEQFF. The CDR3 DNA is TGTGCCACCAGTGACCCGACAGGGAGCTCCTACAATGAGCAGTTCTTC.

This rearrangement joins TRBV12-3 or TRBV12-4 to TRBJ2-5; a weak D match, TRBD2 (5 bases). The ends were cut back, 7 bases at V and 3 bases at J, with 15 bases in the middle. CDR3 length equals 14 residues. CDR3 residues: CASTSLGFEETQYF. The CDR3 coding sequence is TGTGCCAGCACTAGCCTAGGGTTTGAAGAGACCCAGTACTTC.